This T cell receptor beta chain was sequenced in a study of blood T cell repertoires in COVID-19 (dated by TCRdb to the early 2020s). Looking at the study overall: Collaborator samples came from the United States, Italy and Spain and covered acute and convalescent phases of COVID-19. The samples were drawn from two sources: the first 160 participants of the ongoing ImmuneRACE study, and 1,000 to 1,500 subjects contributed by 6 global collaborators. Subjects who had been exposed to COVID-19, were actively infected with it, or had recovered from it provided the deeply sampled blood TCRbeta repertoires that made up the dataset. The material from the prospective study consisted of cDNA or gDNA derived from T cells, B-cell-depleted T cells, or PBMCs. HLA class I and class II types, where available, came from metadata supplied by the sample provider rather than from assay-based typing. A freely available public database, intended as a resource for researchers studying the immune response to SARS-CoV-2, is where the repertoires were released. Nearly every sample came with metadata listing a de-identified subject ID, COVID-19 status, age in years and sex.

Measured from the cysteine to the phenylalanine, the CDR3 is 15 residues long. Just CDR3 DNA is preserved here, 45 bases in frame from base 1. Deletion took 5 bases off V and 2 bases off J, with a span of 13 bases between the germline ends. CDR1 and CDR2, looked up from the germline V gene, are SGHTA and FQGNSA. In the case of this clone: Its antigen is currently not known. Per-base qualities were not stored, and no clone one base away is much larger.

TCRbeta CDR3 regions were amplified from genomic DNA by means of the immunoSEQ Assay, a bias-controlled multiplex PCR. From the authors' description of their analysis: The number of nucleated cells in each sample was estimated by amplification of reference gene primers within the assay. To quantify the absolute abundance of each unique TCRbeta CDR3 rearrangement, sequence reads were collapsed and filtered. For each sample, productive Simpson clonality was calculated as the square root of Simpson's diversity index across productive rearrangements. TCRdb provides this immuneACCESS table in a form limited to in-frame rearrangements. Some clones are lacking; in checked studies, under half of them reflect an unresolved V gene, and why the rest are absent is not known. The DNA was the basis for D and trimming; V, J and clone size are from that table. The sample table shows under 65,000 clones, and about 81% are seen once. The ten top clones hold around a fifth of the sample.

Overall study outcomes, separate from this receptor: The quantity of clinical and demographic metadata differed by source and by participant and was supplied without curation.

The collaborating institutions used their own protocols to collect whole blood in K2EDTA tubes. For TCRbeta analysis, collaborators shipped samples in one of three forms: frozen whole blood, isolated PBMCs, or DNA extracted from either of those sample types. This sequence originates from a woman aged 55-69 years with acute or convalescent COVID-19. The receptor chain draws on TRBV7-2 and TRBJ2-1, with TRBD2 as a weak D call on 5 bases. Sequencing was performed on peripheral blood. The CDR3 reads CASSPGGSTYNEQFF. The DNA sequence follows: TGTGCCAGCAGCCCAGGAGGAAGTACCTACAATGAGCAGTTCTTC.